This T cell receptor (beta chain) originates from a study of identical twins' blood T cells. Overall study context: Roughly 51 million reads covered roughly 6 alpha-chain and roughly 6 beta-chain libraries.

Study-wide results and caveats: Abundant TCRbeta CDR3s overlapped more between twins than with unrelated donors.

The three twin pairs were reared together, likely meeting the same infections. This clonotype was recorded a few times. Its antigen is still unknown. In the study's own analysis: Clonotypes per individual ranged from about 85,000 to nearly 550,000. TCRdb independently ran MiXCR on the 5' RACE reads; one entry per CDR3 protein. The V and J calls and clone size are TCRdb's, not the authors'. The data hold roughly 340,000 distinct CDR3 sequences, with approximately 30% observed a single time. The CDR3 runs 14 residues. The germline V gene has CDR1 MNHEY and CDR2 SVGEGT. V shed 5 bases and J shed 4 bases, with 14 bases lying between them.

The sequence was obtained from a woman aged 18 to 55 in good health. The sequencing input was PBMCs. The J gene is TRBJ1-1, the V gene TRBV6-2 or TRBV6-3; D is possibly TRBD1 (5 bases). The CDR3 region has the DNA TGTGCCAGCAGTCAGACGACGGGGGGCACTGAAGCTTTCTTT. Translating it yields CASSQTTGGTEAFF.